This TCR beta chain is drawn from a study of neurological immune-mediated disorders. Findings and limits, study-wide: TCR clonal expansion peaked in HTLV-1-associated myelopathy patients and was lowest in multiple sclerosis patients.

This clonotype was observed many times. Its antigen is not known. From germline, CDR1 is SEHNR and CDR2 FQNEAQ (reference sequence). This CDR3 has 16 residues. V was clipped by 5 bases and J by 2 bases; unmatched bases: 9. Each CDR3 protein gets one entry after TCRdb re-called the 5' RACE reads with MiXCR. The sample carries about 46,000 distinct CDR3 sequences, just under 4.5% recorded once. The sequence derives from a woman aged 55-70 years with multiple sclerosis. This chain joins TRBV7-9 and TRBJ2-1, with TRBD1 matching over 7 bases. Sample: PBMCs. DNA for the CDR3: TGTGCCAGCAGCCCCGTGGACAGGAACGCCTACAATGAGCAGTTCTTC. It yields the protein CASSPVDRNAYNEQFF.